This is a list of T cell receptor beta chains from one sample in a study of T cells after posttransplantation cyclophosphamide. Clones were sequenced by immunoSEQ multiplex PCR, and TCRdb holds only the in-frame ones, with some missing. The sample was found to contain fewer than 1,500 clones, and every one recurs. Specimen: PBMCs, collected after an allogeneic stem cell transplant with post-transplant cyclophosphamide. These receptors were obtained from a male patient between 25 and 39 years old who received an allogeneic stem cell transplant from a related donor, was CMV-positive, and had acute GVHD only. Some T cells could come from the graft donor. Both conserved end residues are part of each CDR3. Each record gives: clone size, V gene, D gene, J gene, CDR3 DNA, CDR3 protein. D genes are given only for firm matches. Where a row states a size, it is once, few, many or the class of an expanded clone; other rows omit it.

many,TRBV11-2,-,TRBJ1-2,TGTGCCAGCAGCTTAGAAGGGCAAGTTCACTATGGCTACACCTTC,CASSLEGQVHYGYTF
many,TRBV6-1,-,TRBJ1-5,TGTGCCAGCAGTGATACGAGGGGTCAGCCCCAGCATTTT,CASSDTRGQPQHF
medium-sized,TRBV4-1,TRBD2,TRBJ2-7,TGCGCCAGCAGCCAAGCAACGGGGGGGCCCTACGAGCAGTACTTC,CASSQATGGPYEQYF
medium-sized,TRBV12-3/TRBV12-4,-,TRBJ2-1,TGTGCCAGCAGTCTATTAGACAATGAGCAGTTCTTC,CASSLLDNEQFF
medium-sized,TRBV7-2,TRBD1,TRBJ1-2,TGTGCCAGCAGCTTTCCGGACAGGGGGCGAGACTATGGCTACACCTTC,CASSFPDRGRDYGYTF
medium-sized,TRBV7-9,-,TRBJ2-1,TGTGCCAGCACTTTAAAGGCCCACAATGAGCAGTTCTTC,CASTLKAHNEQFF
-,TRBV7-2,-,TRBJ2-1,TGTGCCAGCAGCTCAGGCGGGACAACCTACAATGAGCAGTTCTTC,CASSSGGTTYNEQFF
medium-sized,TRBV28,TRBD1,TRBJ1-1,TGTGCCAGCAGGAAGGGACAGGGAGTTTGGGGCACTGAAGCTTTCTTT,CASRKGQGVWGTEAFF
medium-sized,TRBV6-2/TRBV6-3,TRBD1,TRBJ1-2,TGTGCCAGTCAACGGGGACAGTATAACTATGGCTACACCTTC,CASQRGQYNYGYTF
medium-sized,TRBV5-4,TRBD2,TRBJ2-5,TGTGCCAGCAGCCTGACCGGGACTACTGAGACCCAGTACTTC,CASSLTGTTETQYF
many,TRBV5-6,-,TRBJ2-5,TGTGCCAGCAGCCAAGGACTGGAGACCCAGTACTTC,CASSQGLETQYF
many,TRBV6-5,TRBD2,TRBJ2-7,TGTGCCAGCAGGGGACTAGCGGGGGGATCCTACGAGCAGTACTTC,CASRGLAGGSYEQYF
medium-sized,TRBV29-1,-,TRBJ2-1,TGCAGCGTGATGCAGGGTACCCCTCTATGGGAGCAGTTCTTC,CSVMQGTPLWEQFF
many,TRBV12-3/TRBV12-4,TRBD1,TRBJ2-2,TGTGCCAGCAGTTTAGTACAGGGGTACACCGGGGAGCTGTTTTTT,CASSLVQGYTGELFF
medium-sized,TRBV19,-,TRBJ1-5,TGTGCCAGTAGTATAGATGCGGAGCGCGGTCTGACCCAGCATTTT,CASSIDAERGLTQHF
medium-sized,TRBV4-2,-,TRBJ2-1,TGTGCCAGCAGCCAAGTTGGTGGGACTTACCATGAGCAGTTCTTC,CASSQVGGTYHEQFF
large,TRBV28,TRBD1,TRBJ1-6,TGTGCCAGCAGGGAAGACAGGGGCAGTTCACCCCTCCACTTT,CASREDRGSSPLHF
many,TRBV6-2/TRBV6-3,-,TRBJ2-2,TGTGCCAGCAGACGACTAGTATTCGGGCATGGGGAGCTGTTTTTT,CASRRLVFGHGELFF
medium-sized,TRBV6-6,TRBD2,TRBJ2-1,TGTGCCAGCAGCGACAAGCGGGGGGGATACAATGAGCAGTTCTTC,CASSDKRGGYNEQFF
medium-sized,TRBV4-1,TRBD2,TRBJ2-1,TGCGCCAGCAGCGGCGGGGGGGCTAACTATGAGCAGTTCTTC,CASSGGGANYEQFF
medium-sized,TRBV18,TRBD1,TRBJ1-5,TGTGCCAGCTCCCTCGGACAGGGGGCATTGCAGCCCCAGCATTTT,CASSLGQGALQPQHF
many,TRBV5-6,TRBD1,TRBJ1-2,TGTGCCAGCAGCTCCCGGGACAGGGGAGCCTATGGCTACACCTTC,CASSSRDRGAYGYTF
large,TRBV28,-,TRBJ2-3,TGTGCCAGCACCCCGGAAGAGGGTTTAGTTTTGTCAGATACGCAGTATTTT,CASTPEEGLVLSDTQYF
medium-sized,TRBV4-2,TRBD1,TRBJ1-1,TGTGCCAGCAGCCAAGTTTCGGGACAGGGATCGGTGGAAGCTTTCTTT,CASSQVSGQGSVEAFF
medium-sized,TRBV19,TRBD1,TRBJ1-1,TGTGCCAGTGACACAGGGGGCCGGGGCACTGAAGCTTTCTTT,CASDTGGRGTEAFF
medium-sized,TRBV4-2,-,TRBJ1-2,TGTGCCAGCAGCCAAGTGGGGGCAGGGGATAACTATGGCTACACCTTC,CASSQVGAGDNYGYTF
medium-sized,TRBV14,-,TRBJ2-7,TGTGCCAGCAGCCAGGCGTTGGGGGGGCAATACGAGCAGTACTTC,CASSQALGGQYEQYF
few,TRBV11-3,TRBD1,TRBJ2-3,TGTGCCAGCAGCTTAGGAAGGACAGGGGGCGACGGCACAGATACGCAGTATTTT,CASSLGRTGGDGTDTQYF
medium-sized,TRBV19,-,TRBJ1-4,TGTGCCAGTAGTATGGGCTTCCTAAATGAAAAACTGTTTTTT,CASSMGFLNEKLFF